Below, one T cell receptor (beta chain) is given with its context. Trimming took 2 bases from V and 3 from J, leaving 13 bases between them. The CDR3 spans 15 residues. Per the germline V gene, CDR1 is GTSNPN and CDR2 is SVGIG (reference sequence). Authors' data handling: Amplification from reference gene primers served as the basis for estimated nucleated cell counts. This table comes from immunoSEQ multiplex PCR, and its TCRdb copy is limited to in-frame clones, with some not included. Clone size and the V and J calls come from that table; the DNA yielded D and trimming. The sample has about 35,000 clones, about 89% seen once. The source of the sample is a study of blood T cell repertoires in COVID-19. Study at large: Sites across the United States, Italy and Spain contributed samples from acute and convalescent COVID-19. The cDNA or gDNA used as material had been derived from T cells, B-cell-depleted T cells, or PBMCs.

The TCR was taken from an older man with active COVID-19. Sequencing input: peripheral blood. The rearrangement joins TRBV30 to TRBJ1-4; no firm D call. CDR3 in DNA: TGTGCCTGGAGTCCCGGTGAGCTTTCTAATGAAAAACTGTTTTTT. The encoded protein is CAWSPGELSNEKLFF.